Given below is one T cell receptor (beta chain) in context. The data are from a study of blood T cell repertoires in COVID-19. About the research overall: Italy, Spain and the United States were the sources of the convalescent and acute COVID-19 samples. Sample material is recorded as cDNA or gDNA derived from T cells, B-cell-depleted T cells, or PBMCs.

Looked up from germline, CDR1 is KGHSH and CDR2 is LQKENI. The CDR3 extends over 14 amino acids. Between the trimmed V and J ends, which lost 0 bases and 4 bases, there was a span of 9 bases. In the source study's methods: Amplification of reference gene primers provided the estimated nucleated cell counts. The table came from immunoSEQ multiplex PCR; TCRdb's copy has only in-frame clones and leaves some out. That table is the source of V, J and clone size, and D and trimming were worked out from the DNA. The sample holds under 200,000 clones; around 90% are singletons and the top ten take approximately 0.56%.

V usage is TRBV18 and J usage is TRBJ1-1, with a weak D call TRBD1 (6 bases). This TCR came from a man over 45 with acute or convalescent COVID-19. Sequenced sample: peripheral blood. The CDR3 here is CASSPPARGTEAFF. The CDR3 DNA reads TGTGCCAGCTCACCACCGGCCAGGGGCACTGAAGCTTTCTTT.